What follows describes a single TCR beta chain. The data stem from a study of blood T cell repertoires in COVID-19. Background on the study: Acute-phase and convalescent COVID-19 samples originated in the United States, Italy and Spain. Sources were T cells, B-cell-depleted T cells, or PBMCs; the material itself was cDNA or gDNA.

Sequenced by immunoSEQ multiplex PCR; TCRdb stores in-frame clones only, minus some. The table lists roughly 150,000 clones, 80% to 90% of them singletons. Those enrolled, adults aged roughly 18 to 89 years, came from 25 or so US areas. This CDR3 has 15 residues. Per the germline V gene, CDR1 is SGDLS and CDR2 is YYNGEE. J gave up 1 base and V 0 bases, and 2 bases lay outside the gene matches. V usage is TRBV9 and J usage is TRBJ2-7; 9 bases map to TRBD2. This clonotype originated in a man aged 45-65 years who had recovered from COVID-19. Sequencing was carried out using PBMCs or T cells enriched from blood (not recorded which). The CDR3, as DNA: TGTGCCAGCAGCGTAGGGCTAGCGGGGTCCTACGAGCAGTACTTC. This codes for CASSVGLAGSYEQYF.